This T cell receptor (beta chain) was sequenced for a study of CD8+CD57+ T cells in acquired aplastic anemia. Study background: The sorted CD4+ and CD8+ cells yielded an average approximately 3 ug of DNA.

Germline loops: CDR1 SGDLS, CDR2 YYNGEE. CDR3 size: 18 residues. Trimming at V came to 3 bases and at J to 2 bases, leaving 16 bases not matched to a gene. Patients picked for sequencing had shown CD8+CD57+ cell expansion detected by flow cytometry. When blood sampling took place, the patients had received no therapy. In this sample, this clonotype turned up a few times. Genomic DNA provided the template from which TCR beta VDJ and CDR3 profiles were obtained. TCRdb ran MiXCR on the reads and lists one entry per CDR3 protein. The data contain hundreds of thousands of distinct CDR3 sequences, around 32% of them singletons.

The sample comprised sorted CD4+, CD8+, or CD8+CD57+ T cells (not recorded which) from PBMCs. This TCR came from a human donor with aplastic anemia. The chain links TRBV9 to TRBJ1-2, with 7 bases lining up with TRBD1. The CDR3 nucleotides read TGTGCCAGCAGCGCCGAGGGCGGGACAGACGCCGGGAACTATGGCTACACCTTC. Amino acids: CASSAEGGTDAGNYGYTF.